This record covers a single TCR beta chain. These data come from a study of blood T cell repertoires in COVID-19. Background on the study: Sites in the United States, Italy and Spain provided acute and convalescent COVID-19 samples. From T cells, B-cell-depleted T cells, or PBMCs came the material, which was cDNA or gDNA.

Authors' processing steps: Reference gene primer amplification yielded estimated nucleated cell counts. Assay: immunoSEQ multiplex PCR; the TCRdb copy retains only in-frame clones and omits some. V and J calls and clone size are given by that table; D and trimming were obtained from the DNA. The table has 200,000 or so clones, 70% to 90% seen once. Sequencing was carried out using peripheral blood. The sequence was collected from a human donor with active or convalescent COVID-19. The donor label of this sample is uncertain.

The DNA of the CDR3 is TGTGCCAGCAGCTTTAGCGGGAGGGCGGGTAGTGAGCAGTTCTTC. As protein: CASSFSGRAGSEQFF. The rearrangement uses TRBV7-3 and TRBJ2-1; 11 bases are a match to TRBD2. V shed 3 bases, J shed 9 bases, and the junction held 7 bases outside the gene matches. The CDR3 is 15 amino acids. The germline CDR1 and CDR2 sequences are SGHTA and FQGTGA.